This TCR beta chain was captured in a study of T cells in Graves' hyperthyroidism and ophthalmopathy. There are many counts of this clonotype. CDR1 and CDR2 (germline): SGHRS, YFSETQ. This CDR3 region has 12 residues. V was pared by 0 bases and J by 0 bases, with 0 bases between. Stability of Graves' hyperthyroidism was defined as absent ophthalmopathy progression within 18 months. Diagnosis of hyperthyroidism was new in patients aged 18 to 65, and its duration was under 2 months. RNA transcripts provided the source from which TCR beta CDR3 regions were amplified. RT-PCR in the first round (using the HTBI primer set) targeted the TCR CDR3. TCRdb reanalysed the multiplex PCR reads using MiXCR and keeps one entry per CDR3 protein. This sample has around 440,000 distinct CDR3 sequences; less than 20% occur once, and the top ten carry around an eighth.

Sequencing input: blood. The chain employs TRBV5-1 and TRBJ2-5; D unclear. The sequence derives from a woman younger than 35 with Graves' hyperthyroidism. In DNA, the CDR3 is TGCGCCAGCAGCTTGGACCAAGAGACCCAGTACTTC. It is translated as CASSLDQETQYF. Full variable domain (missing parts from reference TRBV5-1 and TRBJ2-5): KAGVTQTPRYLIKTRGQQVTLSCSPISGHRSVSWYQQTPGQGLQFLFEYFSETQRNKGNFPGRFSGRQFSNSRSEMNVSTLELGDSALYLCASSLDQETQYFGPGTRLLVL.